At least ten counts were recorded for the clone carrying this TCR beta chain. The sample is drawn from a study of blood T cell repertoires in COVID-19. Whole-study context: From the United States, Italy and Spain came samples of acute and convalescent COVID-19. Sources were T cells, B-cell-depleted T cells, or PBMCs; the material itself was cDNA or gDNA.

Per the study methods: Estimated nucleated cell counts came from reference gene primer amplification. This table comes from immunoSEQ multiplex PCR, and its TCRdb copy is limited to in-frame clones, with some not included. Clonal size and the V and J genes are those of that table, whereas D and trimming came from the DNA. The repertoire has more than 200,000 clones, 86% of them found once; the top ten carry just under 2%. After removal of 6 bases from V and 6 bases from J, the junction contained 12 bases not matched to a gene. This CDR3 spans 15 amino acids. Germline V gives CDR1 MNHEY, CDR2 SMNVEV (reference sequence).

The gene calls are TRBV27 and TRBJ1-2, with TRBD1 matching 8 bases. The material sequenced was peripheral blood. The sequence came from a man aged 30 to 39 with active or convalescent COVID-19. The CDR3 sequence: CASRTRTGSLDGYTF. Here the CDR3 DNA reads TGTGCCAGCAGGACTCGGACAGGGAGCTTGGATGGCTACACCTTC.